This TCR beta chain was captured by sequencing in a study of graft-versus-host responses after intestinal transplantation. Comments on this clone: The antigen is unknown.

Trimming removed 1 base from V and 2 bases from J; junction bases left unmatched: 6. Looked up from germline, CDR1 is SGHNT and CDR2 is YENEEA. This CDR3 has 16 residues. The method was immunoSEQ multiplex PCR; TCRdb's version includes in-frame clones alone and lacks a portion of them. The table has about 88,000 clones, 75% to 90% seen once. The gene calls are TRBV11-3 and TRBJ2-3; 7 positions agree with TRBD1. The sample in question was unstimulated CD4+ T cells sorted from spleen or lymph node cells, obtained before intestinal transplant. The sequence was obtained from a human donor who received an intestinal transplant. The CDR3 loop reads CASSLGVGTATDTQYF. As DNA, the CDR3 is TGTGCCAGCAGCTTAGGCGTTGGGACAGCCACAGATACGCAGTATTTT.